This entry describes one TCR beta chain. Its specificity is not known. Sequencing used immunoSEQ multiplex PCR; TCRdb keeps in-frame clones, though not all of them. The sample holds over 150,000 clones, roughly 90% seen once. In germline, CDR1 is LGHNA, CDR2 YSLEER. The CDR3 extends over 14 amino acids. The V gene lost 4 bases and the J gene lost 2 bases, with 8 bases spanning the gap. These data come from a study of T cell responses to AZD1222 COVID-19 vaccine. Study-wide findings and caveats: Recipients of AZD1222 seropositive at baseline numbered only 5 to 7. The breadth and depth of Spike-specific TCRs increased once two AZD1222 doses had been given.

The rearrangement uses TRBV4-3 and TRBJ2-2, with a possible D match to TRBD1 (5 bases). This sample comprised peripheral blood, obtained on day 0 of AZD1222 vaccination. The TCR was taken from an adult in good health. For the CDR3, the DNA is TGCGCCAGCAGCCTACAGGCTAACACCGGGGAGCTGTTTTTT. Protein sequence: CASSLQANTGELFF.